These 14 T cell receptor beta chains were all obtained from the same sample, sequenced in a study of control samples from healthy donors and cancer patients (TCRdb year 2020). Library preparation was by the immunoSEQ multiplex PCR assay. TCRdb carries this immuneACCESS record with in-frame sequences only. Its versions omit some clonotypes, under half of them owing to an unresolved V gene in the studies checked, with the rest unexplained. For this sample there are 90,000 to 100,000 clones; roughly three quarters appear just once. The ten biggest clones cover approximately 10% of the sample. The sample was blood. The receptors here all came from a woman under 40 in good health.

This sequence joins TRBV29-1 and TRBJ2-7; D could derive from TRBD1 or TRBD2 (6 bases each). The CDR3 is 14 residues long. The germline V gene encodes CDR1 SQVTM and CDR2 ANQGSEA. Trimming removed 6 bases from V and 6 bases from J, with 21 bases in between. The CDR3 DNA is TGCAGCGTGAGGACCCTTGGGGGGCTTTCCGAGCAGTACTTC. Protein product: CSVRTLGGLSEQYF.

This chain links TRBV30 with TRBJ1-3; 9 bases fit TRBD1. This CDR3 contains 16 residues. Germline CDR1 GTSNPN, CDR2 SVGIG (reference sequence). V lost 3 bases and J lost 4; bases outside the gene matches: 10. The DNA for the CDR3 is TGTGCCTGGAGCCCCCTGGACAGGGGAACCGGAAACACCATATATTTT. Protein product: CAWSPLDRGTGNTIYF.

V and J are TRBV24-1 and TRBJ1-4; D is undetermined. The V gene's germline CDR1 is KGHDR and CDR2 SFDVKD. There are 14 residues in the CDR3. Trimming took off 3 bases at V and 8 bases at J, with 12 bases between the two ends. The DNA for the CDR3 is TGTGCCACCAGTGATCCAAGAGTAGGCGAAAAACTGTTTTTT. Protein: CATSDPRVGEKLFF.

As to this clone: The junction departs from the called germline gene at one end, perhaps through a read error. The sample has other DNA sequences that encode this CDR3 too. The chain is built from TRBV3-1 (or the pseudogene TRBV3-2) and TRBJ1-1, with no clear D. There are 11 residues in the CDR3. In germline, CDR1 is LGHDT, CDR2 YNNKEL (reference sequence). The CDR3 DNA sequence: TGCGCCAGCAGCCCACCAGCTGAAGCTTTCTTT. Encoded protein: CASSPPAEAFF.

This clone was recorded a few times. The chain uses TRBV4-2 and TRBJ2-1; 10 positions match TRBD2. CDR3 length equals 15 residues. The V gene's germline CDR1 is LGHNA and CDR2 YNFKEQ. Germline trimming cut 0 bases from V and 10 bases from J; bases unmatched to any gene: 6. The DNA for the CDR3 is TGTGCCAGCAGCCAAGAGAGCGGGGGGGCCGGAGAGCAGTTCTTC. Translated: CASSQESGGAGEQFF.

V usage is TRBV28 and J usage is TRBJ1-1; 9 bases agree with TRBD1. Trimming at V came to 6 bases and at J to 2 bases, leaving 4 bases not matched to a gene. CDR1 and CDR2 (germline): MDHEN, SYDVKM. This CDR3 spans 14 amino acids. Written as DNA, the CDR3 is TGTGCCAGCAGGCAGACAGGGGGAAACACTGAAGCTTTCTTT. This encodes CASRQTGGNTEAFF.

The J gene is TRBJ1-2, the V gene TRBV10-3; the D gene is possibly TRBD1 (5 bases). The germline V gene encodes CDR1 ENHRY and CDR2 SYGVKD. V lost 0 bases, J lost 4 bases, and 9 bases lay in between. The CDR3 loop spans 14 amino acids. In DNA, the CDR3 is TGTGCCATCAGTGAGTCATCAGGGCCCTATGGCTACACCTTC. It yields the protein CAISESSGPYGYTF.

V and J are TRBV19 and TRBJ1-2, with D unclear. Trimming removed 1 base at V and 4 bases at J, with 7 bases between. The CDR3 sequence is 13 residues long. Germline assignment: CDR1 LNHDA and CDR2 SQIVND (reference sequence). The CDR3 nucleotides are TGTGCCAGTAGTATAGGTGGGGTCTATGGCTACACCTTC. Translated, it gives CASSIGGVYGYTF.

The V and J genes are TRBV11-2 and TRBJ2-7, with D unresolved. The CDR3 contains 13 residues. Trimming stripped 7 bases from V and 2 bases from J, with 12 bases between. Germline V gene sequence: CDR1 SGHAT, CDR2 FQNNGV. CDR3 sequence (DNA): TGTGCCAGCACCACAATATGGACCTACGAGCAGTACTTC. It translates to CASTTIWTYEQYF.

The chain employs TRBV5-6 and TRBJ1-2; no clear D. The V end was cut by 2 bases, the J end by 4 bases, with 12 bases between. The germline V gene encodes CDR1 SGHDT and CDR2 YYEEEE. CDR3 length equals 14 residues. CDR3 bases: TGTGCCAGCAGCTTAGATCAGCGAACCTATGGCTACACCTTC. It is translated as CASSLDQRTYGYTF.

The rearrangement uses TRBV4-2 and TRBJ1-4; 8 nucleotides match TRBD1. The CDR3 has 14 amino acids. V lost 4 bases, J lost 8 bases, and 6 bases stayed unmatched. Germline CDR1 LGHNA, CDR2 YNFKEQ. CDR3 nucleotide sequence: TGTGCCAGCAGCCGGACAGGGTCAGGGGAAAAACTGTTTTTT. Protein product: CASSRTGSGEKLFF.

V is TRBV5-1 and J is TRBJ2-5, with a weak D call TRBD1 (6 bases). Germline CDR1 is SGHRS and CDR2 is YFSETQ. This CDR3 comprises 14 residues. Trimming removed 4 bases from V and 1 base from J, with 11 bases in between. CDR3 in DNA: TGCGCCAGCAGCACCGGACAGAGCCAAGAGACCCAGTACTTC. Translating gives CASSTGQSQETQYF.

DNA of the CDR3: TGCAGCGTCTATGGGGGACTAGCAGAGCAAGAGACCCAGTACTTC. It encodes CSVYGGLAEQETQYF. The chain employs TRBV29-1 and TRBJ2-5; TRBD2 matches at 9 bases. V gave up 6 bases and J gave up 2 bases; unmatched junction bases: 10. Germline values: CDR1 SQVTM, CDR2 ANQGSEA. CDR3 length: 15 amino acids.

A few counts support this clone. The chain employs TRBV5-1 and TRBJ2-3; 7 bases map to TRBD1. Germline V CDR1 and CDR2: SGHRS, YFSETQ. The CDR3 extends over 14 amino acids. V shed 1 base and J 3 bases; nucleotides not matched to a gene: 2. CDR3 DNA sequence: TGCGCCAGCAGCTTGAGACAGGGAACAGATACGCAGTATTTT. Translated: CASSLRQGTDTQYF.